Reported below is one TCR beta chain. Antigen: not known. CD45RO-negative CD8 cells positively selected for CCR7 made up the naive population, which excluded terminally differentiated effector memory CD45RA+ cells. All participating donors were Caucasian adults from Nashville, Tennessee. Germline assignment: CDR1 MGHRA and CDR2 YSYEKL. The CDR3 has 14 amino acids. Trimming stripped 4 bases from V and 3 bases from J, with 10 bases between. The sample belongs to a study of shared clonotypes between healthy human individuals. Study results and caveats: Sharing of clonotypes among donors was expected to vary with sequencing depth. As a rule, naive subsets had a larger estimated richness than memory subsets.

Produced via immunoSEQ multiplex PCR; TCRdb's table is partial and in-frame only. The profile shows about 2.1 million clones, around 93% of them singletons. The chain links TRBV4-1 to TRBJ1-5; no definite D call. The source of this sequence is a man aged 18 to 30 in good health. Some clones in this sample may be carry-over from other donors' samples. Sequences were obtained from naive CD8+ T cells from PBMCs. CDR3 region: CASSPLQANQPQHF. The CDR3 DNA reads as TGCGCCAGCAGCCCCTTGCAGGCCAATCAGCCCCAGCATTTT.